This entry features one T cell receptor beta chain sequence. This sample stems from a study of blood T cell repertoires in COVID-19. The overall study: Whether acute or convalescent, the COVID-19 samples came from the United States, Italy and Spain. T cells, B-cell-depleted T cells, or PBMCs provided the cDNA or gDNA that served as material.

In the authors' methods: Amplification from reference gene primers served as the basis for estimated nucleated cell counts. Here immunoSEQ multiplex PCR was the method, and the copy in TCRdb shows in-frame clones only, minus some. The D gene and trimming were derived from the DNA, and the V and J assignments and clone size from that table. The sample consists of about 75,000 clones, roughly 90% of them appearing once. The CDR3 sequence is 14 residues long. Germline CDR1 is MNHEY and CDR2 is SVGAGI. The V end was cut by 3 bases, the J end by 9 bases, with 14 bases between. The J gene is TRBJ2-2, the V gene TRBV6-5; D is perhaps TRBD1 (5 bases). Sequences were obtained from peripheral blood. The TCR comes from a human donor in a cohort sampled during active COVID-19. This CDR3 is CASSYREGAWELFF. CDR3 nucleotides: TGTGCCAGCAGTTATAGGGAAGGGGCTTGGGAGCTGTTTTTT.